The clone carrying this T cell receptor (beta chain) has a single count. The antigen is undetermined. The data belong to a study of spatial heterogeneity in lung cancer. As for the study in general: When available, follow-up PBMC samples taken a median of roughly two years after resection were sequenced.

The time point denotes: blood at routine non-recurrence follow-up after resection. V gave up 3 bases and J gave up 4 bases; unmatched junction bases: 13. The CDR3 runs to 17 residues. Per germline, CDR1 SGDLS and CDR2 YYNGEE. Findings and caveats of the study: In blood, ubiquitous expanded tumor TCRs appeared more at resection than follow-up.

TCRdb analysed the 5' RACE reads with MiXCR anew, one entry per CDR3 protein. The data hold about 94,000 distinct CDR3 sequences, with roughly a fifth observed a single time. The clonotype originates from a male donor with early-stage non-small cell lung cancer. This chain connects TRBV9 to TRBJ2-1; 7 bases fit TRBD2. The sequencing used PBMCs, collected at follow-up. CDR3 residues: CASSAPRGEGFYNEQFF. CDR3 in DNA: TGTGCCAGCAGCGCTCCCCGGGGGGAGGGCTTTTACAATGAGCAGTTCTTC.